This T cell receptor beta chain appears in the sequencing data of a study of blood T cell repertoires in COVID-19 (dated by TCRdb to about 2020). General notes on the study: Samples covering the acute and convalescent phases of COVID-19 were provided by collaborators in the United States, Italy and Spain. The material from the prospective study consisted of cDNA or gDNA derived from T cells, B-cell-depleted T cells, or PBMCs. The dataset comprised deeply sampled blood TCRbeta repertoires from subjects exposed to, actively infected with, or recovered from COVID-19. The repertoires were released in a freely available public database intended as a resource for research on the immune response to SARS-CoV-2. The samples were drawn from two sources: the first 160 participants of the ongoing ImmuneRACE study, and fewer than 1,500 subjects contributed by 6 global collaborators. The sample metadata nearly always contained a de-identified subject ID, COVID-19 status, age in years and sex. Where HLA class I and class II types were available, the types were taken from metadata supplied by the sample provider, not from assay-based typing.

Study-level results and caveats: Clinical and demographic metadata were provided uncurated, with the amount varying by source and participant.

Each collaborating institution followed its own protocols to collect whole blood in K2EDTA tubes. For TCRbeta analysis, collaborator samples were shipped as frozen whole blood, as isolated PBMCs, or as DNA extracted from either sample type. TCRbeta CDR3 regions were amplified from genomic DNA using the immunoSEQ Assay, a bias-controlled multiplex PCR. The original methods were these. Within the assay, amplification of reference gene primers was used to estimate how many nucleated cells each sample contained. Sequence reads were collapsed and filtered to measure the absolute abundance of every unique TCRbeta CDR3 rearrangement. Productive Simpson clonality was computed per sample as the square root of Simpson's diversity index over productive rearrangements. TCRdb mirrors the immuneACCESS table, restricted to in-frame sequences. Some clones are absent from its copies; in checked studies, under half trace to an unresolved V gene, and the reason for the others is unknown. That table supplies the V and J calls and clone size; D and trimming were determined from the DNA. For this sample the table gives about 300,000 clones, of which 65% to 85% were detected only once. The ten most abundant clones make up about 1.2% of the sample.

This clone was seen more than once but under ten times. Its antigen is still unknown. Base quality data are lacking; no much larger clone is found one base away. The germline V gene encodes CDR1 KGHSH and CDR2 LQKENI. Including cysteine and phenylalanine, the CDR3 has 15 amino acids. The retained sequence is limited to the CDR3, 45 bases, with the frame set at the first base. V was cut back by 2 bases and J by 3 bases, leaving a gap of 10 bases between them. This receptor was taken from a woman in her forties or fifties with acute or convalescent COVID-19. The chain is encoded by TRBV18 joined to TRBJ1-4; the D region possibly corresponds to TRBD1 (5 bases align). The sequencing input was peripheral blood. The DNA is as follows: TGTGCCAGCTCACCATCGACAGCGCCTAATGAAAAACTGTTTTTT. This yields the protein CASSPSTAPNEKLFF.